These 28 T cell receptor beta chains were sequenced from one sample in a study of response to subunit inactivated influenza vaccine. TCRdb reanalysed the RT-PCR reads using MiXCR and keeps one entry per CDR3 protein. This table has hundreds of thousands of distinct CDR3 sequences, roughly 25% appearing once. Here the sequenced sample was CD4+ T cells sorted from PBMCs, taken roughly 5 days after vaccination. Every receptor here comes from a man aged 45-65 years who received an inactivated influenza vaccine.

This clonotype was observed at least ten times. The chain carries TRBV27 and TRBJ2-2; 12 bases align to TRBD2. V lost 10 bases and J lost 5; bases outside the gene matches: 8. Germline assignment: CDR1 MNHEY and CDR2 SMNVEV (reference sequence). The CDR3 length is 15 residues. This chain's CDR3 is CATSLAGGMTGELFF. The CDR3 DNA sequence: TGTGCCACTTCACTAGCGGGGGGTATGACCGGGGAGCTGTTTTTT.

The chain carries TRBV30 and TRBJ2-1, with TRBD2 matching over 7 bases. The CDR3 consists of 16 residues. Germline trimming cut 0 bases from V and 7 bases from J; bases unmatched to any gene: 12. Germline values: CDR1 GTSNPN, CDR2 SVGIG (reference sequence). The CDR3 is CAWSVRRAGASNEQFF. The CDR3, as DNA: TGTGCCTGGAGTGTACGAAGGGCGGGAGCCAGTAATGAGCAGTTCTTC.

There are a few counts of this clonotype. V is TRBV7-2 and J is TRBJ2-2, with D unclear. V was clipped by 5 bases and J by 1 base, with 11 bases between them. CDR1 SGHTA and CDR2 FQGNSA come from the germline V gene. The CDR3 sequence is 15 residues long. The CDR3 protein is CASSRRWMNTGELFF. The CDR3 DNA sequence: TGTGCCAGCAGCCGACGCTGGATGAACACCGGGGAGCTGTTTTTT.

In its sample, this clonotype was seen a few times. The rearrangement links TRBV6-1 to TRBJ1-2; D is ambiguous. From germline, CDR1 is MNHNS and CDR2 SASEGT. Between the trimmed V and J ends, which lost 0 bases and 4 bases, there was a span of 9 bases. The CDR3 loop spans 14 amino acids. CDR3 residues: CASSEAGDGYGYTF. In nucleotides, the CDR3 is TGTGCCAGCAGTGAAGCGGGAGACGGCTATGGCTACACCTTC.

This clonotype has at least ten counts. At one end the junction does not follow the germline gene, possibly because of a read error. The CDR3 sequence: CASSHGTVTPYDSPLHF. For the CDR3, the DNA is TGTGCCAGCAGCCATGGGACAGTGACCCCCTATGATTCACCCCTCCACTTT. The chain couples TRBV7-9 to TRBJ1-6; 7 bases match TRBD1. The CDR3 has 17 residues. In germline, CDR1 is SEHNR, CDR2 FQNEAQ (reference sequence).

This clonotype was seen a few times. The J gene is TRBJ1-3, the V gene TRBV28; D not resolved. The CDR3 is 15 residues long. Germline values: CDR1 MDHEN, CDR2 SYDVKM. The V and J ends lost 4 bases and 0 bases respectively, with 10 bases between them. The CDR3 protein is CASSSVKTSGNTIYF. For the CDR3, the DNA is TGTGCCAGCAGTTCCGTAAAAACCTCTGGAAACACCATATATTTT.

The rearrangement joins TRBV5-1 to TRBJ2-7; D is possibly TRBD1 (5 bases). Trimming left V 1 base short and J 3 bases short, with 8 bases between. The CDR3 spans 13 residues. Germline V gives CDR1 SGHRS, CDR2 YFSETQ. The DNA for the CDR3 is TGCGCCAGCAGCTTGCTAGGGGTCTACGAGCAGTACTTC. It translates to CASSLLGVYEQYF.

This chain uses TRBV5-6 with TRBJ2-7, with D maybe TRBD1 (5 bases). V was shortened by 5 bases and J by 2 bases, with 14 bases between the two germline ends. Germline lookup yields CDR1 SGHDT and CDR2 YYEEEE. This CDR3 has 14 amino acids. Written as DNA, the CDR3 is TGTGCCAGCAGACACCGACAGAACGCCTACGAGCAGTACTTC. Encoded protein: CASRHRQNAYEQYF.

This clonotype was seen only a few times. V usage is TRBV28 and J usage is TRBJ1-5; no reliable D call. Trimming removed 2 bases from V and 0 bases from J, with 11 bases in between. This CDR3 spans 16 amino acids. Looked up from germline, CDR1 is MDHEN and CDR2 is SYDVKM. The CDR3 sequence: CASSLMGRTSNQPQHF. In DNA, the CDR3 is TGTGCCAGCAGTTTAATGGGAAGGACTAGCAATCAGCCCCAGCATTTT.

V is TRBV10-3 and J is TRBJ2-3, with 12 bases identical to TRBD2. This CDR3 comprises 20 residues. Germline CDR1 and CDR2: ENHRY and SYGVKD. With 2 bases clipped from V and 3 bases from J, the junction kept 15 bases outside the gene matches. The DNA of the CDR3 is TGTGCCATCAGTGAGGGAGCTACCGGGACTAGCGGGTTAGGTACAGATACGCAGTATTTT. Its protein product is CAISEGATGTSGLGTDTQYF.

The rearrangement links TRBV11-2 to TRBJ2-5, with TRBD2 identical over 7 bases. The CDR3 sequence is 15 residues long. J gave up 4 bases and V 5 bases, and 10 bases lay outside the gene matches. Germline V gene sequence: CDR1 SGHAT, CDR2 FQNNGV. In DNA, the CDR3 is TGTGCCAGCAGCGTGGGGGGGAGGACGCGAGAGACCCAGTACTTC. Amino acid sequence: CASSVGGRTRETQYF.

For this clonotype: Germline and junction disagree at one end, which may indicate a read error. The chain is built from TRBV7-3 and TRBJ1-6, with 7 bases fitting TRBD1. The CDR3 sequence is 16 residues long. Germline CDR1 is SGHTA and CDR2 is FQGTGA. The CDR3 sequence is CASSLTGDRDNSPLHF. As DNA, the CDR3 is TGTGCCAGCAGTTTAACAGGGGACAGAGATAATTCACCCCTCCACTTT.

The CDR3 spells CASSDMSTAISPLHF. The CDR3, as DNA: TGTGCCAGCAGTGATATGTCGACAGCCATTTCACCCCTCCACTTT. J is TRBJ1-6 and V is TRBV25-1; a weak D match, TRBD1 (5 bases). The germline V gene has CDR1 MGHDK and CDR2 SYGVNS. The CDR3 is 15 residues long. Trimming removed 3 bases from V and 9 bases from J, with 15 bases in between.

The genes are TRBV5-1 and TRBJ2-7; D may be TRBD1 (6 bases). V was pared by 4 bases and J by 2 bases, with 16 bases between. The CDR3 sequence is 15 residues long. Germline values: CDR1 SGHRS, CDR2 YFSETQ. Here the CDR3 DNA reads TGCGCCAGCAGCCCGCAGGGGTCTAGCACCTACGAGCAGTACTTC. Encoded protein: CASSPQGSSTYEQYF. The whole variable domain, remainder taken from reference TRBV5-1 and TRBJ2-7, is KAGVTQTPRYLIKTRGQQVTLSCSPISGHRSVSWYQQTPGQGLQFLFEYFSETQRNKGNFPGRFSGRQFSNSRSEMNVSTLELGDSALYLCASSPQGSSTYEQYFGPGTRLTVT.

The chain joins TRBV10-3 to TRBJ2-5, with D possibly matching TRBD2 (6 bases). V gave up 8 bases and J gave up 5 bases, with 15 bases separating them. Per the germline V gene, CDR1 is ENHRY and CDR2 is SYGVKD. This CDR3 has 13 residues. The CDR3 sequence: CAILGGIGETQYF. The CDR3 DNA reads TGTGCCATCCTGGGGGGAATAGGGGAGACCCAGTACTTC.

This clonotype appeared a few times. This CDR3 is CSARDQGGRGEQYF. DNA for the CDR3: TGCAGTGCTAGAGATCAAGGCGGGAGAGGCGAGCAGTACTTC. V usage is TRBV20-1 and J usage is TRBJ2-7, with 7 bases lining up with TRBD2. Germline lookup yields CDR1 DFQATT and CDR2 SNEGSKA (reference sequence). V was clipped by 0 bases and J by 6 bases; unmatched bases: 8. CDR3 size: 14 residues.

This clonotype was detected only a few times. The rearrangement links TRBV12-3 or TRBV12-4 to TRBJ2-7; D is undetermined. This CDR3 contains 13 residues. Trimming took 1 base from V and 8 from J, leaving 12 bases between them. The CDR3 DNA follows: TGTGCCAGCAGTTTAGGGGGAAGCCCCAAGCAGTACTTC. Protein sequence: CASSLGGSPKQYF.

Here the CDR3 DNA reads TGTGCCAGCAGGTTGCGACAGGGGGCTGGTGAGCAGTTCTTC. This codes for CASRLRQGAGEQFF. The chain combines TRBV6-1 with TRBJ2-1; TRBD1 agrees at 10 bases. J gave up 9 bases and V 6 bases, and 8 bases lay outside the gene matches. From germline, CDR1 is MNHNS and CDR2 SASEGT. CDR3 length: 14 amino acids.

The V and J genes are TRBV20-1 and TRBJ2-7, with D uncertain. CDR1 is DFQATT, CDR2 SNEGSKA, per germline (reference sequence). The CDR3 sequence is 14 residues long. V lost 0 bases and J 0 bases, leaving 9 bases between the germline ends. CDR3 in DNA: TGCAGTGCTAGAGAGAGAGCAGGCTCCTACGAGCAGTACTTC. It codes for CSARERAGSYEQYF.

Only a few counts were recorded for this clonotype. The gene calls are TRBV10-1 and TRBJ2-3; D not resolved. Germline-derived CDR1 and CDR2 are WNHNN and SYGVQD (reference sequence). The CDR3 covers 15 residues. V was cut by 0 bases and J by 3 bases, with 10 bases left in between. The CDR3 nucleotides are TGCGCCAGCAGTGAGTCGGCCGGTCAAACAGATACGCAGTATTTT. Amino acids: CASSESAGQTDTQYF.

This sequence joins TRBV12-3 or TRBV12-4 and TRBJ1-2; D uncertain. V lost 6 bases, J lost 5 bases, and 13 bases lay in between. CDR3 size: 13 residues. CDR3 bases: TGTGCCAGCAGGGGGTCGGGAGGGTATGGCTACACCTTC. Its translation: CASRGSGGYGYTF.

The V gene is TRBV14, the J gene TRBJ2-7; perhaps TRBD1 as D (6 bases). Trimming removed 5 bases from V and 3 bases from J, with 14 bases in between. Germline V gene sequence: CDR1 SGHDN, CDR2 FVKESK. CDR3 length: 14 amino acids. In DNA form, the CDR3 reads TGTGCCAGCAGCTTACAGGGACCCGGCTACGAGCAGTACTTC. Translation gives CASSLQGPGYEQYF.

This clonotype was seen many times. J is TRBJ2-5 and V is TRBV18; D remains ambiguous. Germline-derived CDR1 and CDR2 are KGHSH and LQKENI. Trimming shortened V by 0 bases and J by 3 bases, and 5 bases separated the two germline ends. The CDR3 covers 13 residues. CDR3 sequence (DNA): TGTGCCAGCTCACCACCGGAAGAAGAGACCCAGTACTTC. Translation gives CASSPPEEETQYF.

CDR3 region: CASSLTAGLRADTQYF. For the CDR3, the DNA is TGTGCCAGCAGCTTAACAGCGGGCCTCCGGGCAGATACGCAGTATTTT. The chain couples TRBV7-3 to TRBJ2-3, with D perhaps matching TRBD2 (6 bases). This CDR3 contains 16 residues. Trimming removed 0 bases from V and 4 bases from J, with 14 bases in between. Germline CDR1 and CDR2: SGHTA and FQGTGA.

This clonotype has more than one count but fewer than ten. The V and J genes are TRBV7-9 and TRBJ1-1; 9 nucleotides match TRBD1. V shed 5 bases, J shed 10 bases, and the junction held 8 bases outside the gene matches. The CDR3 runs to 13 residues. From germline, CDR1 is SEHNR and CDR2 FQNEAQ (reference sequence). The CDR3 sequence: CASSPGQGIGAFF. CDR3 coding DNA: TGTGCCAGCAGCCCTGGACAGGGGATCGGAGCTTTCTTT. The variable domain in full, with the rest retrieved from reference TRBV7-9 and TRBJ1-1, is DTGVSQNPRHKITKRGQNVTFRCDPISEHNRLYWYRQTLGQGPEFLTYFQNEAQLEKSRLLSDRFSAERPKGSFSTLEIQRTEQGDSAMYLCASSPGQGIGAFFGQGTRLTVV.

The CDR3 nucleotides are TGTGCCAGCAGCTTATTTGGGCAGTCGAACACCGGGGAGCTGTTTTTT. Residues: CASSLFGQSNTGELFF. This rearrangement joins TRBV11-1 to TRBJ2-2; D is unresolved. The ends were cut back, 2 bases at V and 0 bases at J, with 10 bases in the middle. Germline V CDR1 and CDR2: SGHAT, FQDESV (reference sequence). There are 16 residues in the CDR3.

This clonotype has just a few counts. The chain carries TRBV12-3 or TRBV12-4 and TRBJ2-1; 12 nucleotides match TRBD2. Unmatched junction bases numbered 4, after V lost 7 bases and J lost 3 bases. The CDR3 length is 15 residues. CDR3 in amino acids: CASKLAGGGYNEQFF. As DNA, the CDR3 is TGTGCCAGCAAACTAGCGGGAGGTGGCTACAATGAGCAGTTCTTC.

The chain links TRBV5-5 to TRBJ2-5; 10 positions match TRBD1. Germline values: CDR1 SGHKS, CDR2 YYEKEE (reference sequence). With V trimmed by 5 bases and J by 6 bases, 13 bases remained unmatched. CDR3 length: 16 residues. Written as DNA, the CDR3 is TGTGCCAGCAGTCTGTTCTGGGACAGGGGTGTGCAGACCCAGTACTTC. Protein sequence: CASSLFWDRGVQTQYF.